This TCR beta chain came from a study of blood T cells in healthy people across ages. Sample-barcoded 5' priming and a J-beta primer mix drove a second PCR of roughly 6 to 12 cycles. Each CDR3 protein is one row after TCRdb ran MiXCR on the 5' RACE reads. The sample shows roughly 1,800,000 distinct CDR3 sequences, roughly 50% of them seen only once. The CDR3 covers 13 residues. Germline CDR1 and CDR2: MNHEY and SVGEGT. Study outcomes and limitations: Any changes in expanded clonotypes were possibly confounded, as donor CMV status remained unknown.

This clonotype has a handful of counts. The antigen is unknown. The chain couples TRBV6-2 or TRBV6-3 to TRBJ2-4; 9 positions agree with TRBD1. The DNA end lines up better with TRBJ2-7; the J call may be wrong. The sequence came from a woman aged 40 to 49 in good health. Sequencing was performed on blood. The CDR3 sequence is CASTLQGAHEQYF. As DNA, the CDR3 is TGTGCCAGCACCCTACAGGGGGCCCACGAGCAGTACTTC.